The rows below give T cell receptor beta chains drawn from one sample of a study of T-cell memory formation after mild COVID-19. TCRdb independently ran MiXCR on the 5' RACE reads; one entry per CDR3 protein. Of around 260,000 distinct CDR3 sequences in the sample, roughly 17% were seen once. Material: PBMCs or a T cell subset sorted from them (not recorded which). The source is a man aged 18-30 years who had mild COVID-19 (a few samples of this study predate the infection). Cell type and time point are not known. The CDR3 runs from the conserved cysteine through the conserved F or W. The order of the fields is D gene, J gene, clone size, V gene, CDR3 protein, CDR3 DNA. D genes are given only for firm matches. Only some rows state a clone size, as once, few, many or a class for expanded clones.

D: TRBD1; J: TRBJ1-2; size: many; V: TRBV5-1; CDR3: CASSLGQGDYGYTF; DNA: TGCGCCAGCAGCTTGGGACAGGGGGACTATGGCTACACCTTC
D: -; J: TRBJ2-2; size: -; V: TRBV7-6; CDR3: CASSSTAPAEELFF; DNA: TGTGCCAGCAGCTCGACGGCTCCAGCGGAGGAGCTGTTTTTT
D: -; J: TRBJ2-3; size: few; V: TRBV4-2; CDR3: CASSQVSGLLTDTQYF; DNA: TGTGCCAGCAGCCAAGTCTCAGGGTTACTAACAGATACGCAGTATTTT
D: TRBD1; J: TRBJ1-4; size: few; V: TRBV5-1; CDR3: CASSLQGVSVTNEKLFF; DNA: TGCGCCAGCAGCTTGCAGGGGGTTTCTGTGACTAATGAAAAACTGTTTTTT
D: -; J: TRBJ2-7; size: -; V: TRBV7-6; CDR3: CASSFGQTYEQYF; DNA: TGTGCCAGCAGCTTTGGACAGACCTACGAGCAGTACTTC
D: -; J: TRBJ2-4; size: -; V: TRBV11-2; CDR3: CASSSLRGPKNIQYF; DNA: TGTGCCAGCAGCTCCCTGCGGGGACCCAAAAACATTCAGTACTTC
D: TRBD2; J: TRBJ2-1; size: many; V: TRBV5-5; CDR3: CASSPRLAGGAYNEQFF; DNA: TGTGCCAGCAGTCCCCGCCTAGCGGGGGGCGCCTACAATGAGCAGTTCTTC
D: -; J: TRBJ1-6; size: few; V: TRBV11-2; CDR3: CASRHRVGVSPLHF; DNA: TGTGCCAGCAGGCACAGGGTGGGAGTCTCACCCCTCCACTTT
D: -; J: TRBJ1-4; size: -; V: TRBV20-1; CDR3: CSARGIVEVSSEKLFF; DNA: TGCAGTGCTAGAGGAATAGTGGAGGTTTCTAGTGAAAAACTGTTTTTT
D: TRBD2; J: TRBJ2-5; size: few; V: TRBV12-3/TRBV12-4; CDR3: CASRPHLGAGRGDETQYF; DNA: TGTGCCAGCAGACCTCACCTTGGGGCTGGACGGGGGGATGAGACCCAGTACTTC
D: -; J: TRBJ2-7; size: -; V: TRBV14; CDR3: CASSQTLHSYEQYF; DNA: TGTGCCAGCAGCCAAACGCTCCACTCCTACGAGCAGTACTTC
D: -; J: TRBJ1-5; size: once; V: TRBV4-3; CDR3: CASSQDGSGMRENQPQHF; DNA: TGCGCCAGCAGCCAAGATGGGTCAGGAATGCGGGAGAATCAGCCCCAGCATTTT
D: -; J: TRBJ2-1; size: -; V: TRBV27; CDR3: CASRVGVYRRGTNSVNEQFF; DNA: TGTGCCAGCAGAGTAGGGGTTTATCGTCGCGGTACAAACAGTGTAAATGAGCAGTTCTTC
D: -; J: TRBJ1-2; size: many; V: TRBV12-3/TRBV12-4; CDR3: CASSLQGALGYTF; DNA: TGTGCCAGCAGTTTGCAAGGGGCCCTGGGCTACACCTTC
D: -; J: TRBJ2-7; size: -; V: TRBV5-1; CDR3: CASRLGGSYEQYF; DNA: TGCGCCAGCCGACTGGGGGGTTCCTACGAGCAGTACTTC
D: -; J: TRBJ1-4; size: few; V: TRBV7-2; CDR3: CASSLLGDGSEKLFF; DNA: TGTGCCAGCAGCCTACTAGGGGATGGGAGTGAAAAACTGTTTTTT
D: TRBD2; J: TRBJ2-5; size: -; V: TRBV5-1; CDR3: CASSTGTSGGAWETQYF; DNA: TGCGCCAGCAGCACCGGGACTAGCGGGGGGGCCTGGGAGACCCAGTACTTC
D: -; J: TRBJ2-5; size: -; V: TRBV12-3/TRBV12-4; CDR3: CASSFNGEETQYF; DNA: TGTGCCAGCAGTTTTAATGGCGAAGAGACCCAGTACTTC
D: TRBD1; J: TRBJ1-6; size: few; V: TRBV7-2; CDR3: CASSQLLIGTGDSPLHF; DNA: TGTGCCAGCAGCCAGCTATTAATCGGGACAGGGGATTCACCCCTCCACTTT
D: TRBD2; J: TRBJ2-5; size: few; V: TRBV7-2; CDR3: CASSSGVTSGGQETQYF; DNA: TGTGCCAGCAGCTCCGGGGTTACTAGCGGGGGGCAAGAGACCCAGTACTTC
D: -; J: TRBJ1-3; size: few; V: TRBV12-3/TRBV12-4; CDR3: CASSLLGHHIYF; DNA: TGTGCCAGCAGTTTATTAGGACACCACATATATTTT
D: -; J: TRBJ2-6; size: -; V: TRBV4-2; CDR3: CASSQTGGANVLTF; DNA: TGTGCCAGCAGCCAAACAGGTGGGGCCAACGTCCTGACTTTC
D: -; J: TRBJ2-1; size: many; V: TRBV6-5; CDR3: CASSPGSAQGNNEQFF; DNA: TGTGCCAGCAGCCCCGGGAGCGCCCAGGGTAACAATGAGCAGTTCTTC
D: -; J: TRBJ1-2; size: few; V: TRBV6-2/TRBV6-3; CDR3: CASSYRHGYTF; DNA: TGTGCCAGCAGTTACAGGCATGGCTACACCTTC
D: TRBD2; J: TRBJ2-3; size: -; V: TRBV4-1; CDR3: CASSRGLAGASQYF; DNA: TGCGCCAGCAGCCGCGGACTAGCGGGGGCCTCCCAGTATTTT
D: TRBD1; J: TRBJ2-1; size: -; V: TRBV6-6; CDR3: CASTKTGGNEQFF; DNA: TGTGCCAGCACCAAGACAGGGGGGAATGAGCAGTTCTTC